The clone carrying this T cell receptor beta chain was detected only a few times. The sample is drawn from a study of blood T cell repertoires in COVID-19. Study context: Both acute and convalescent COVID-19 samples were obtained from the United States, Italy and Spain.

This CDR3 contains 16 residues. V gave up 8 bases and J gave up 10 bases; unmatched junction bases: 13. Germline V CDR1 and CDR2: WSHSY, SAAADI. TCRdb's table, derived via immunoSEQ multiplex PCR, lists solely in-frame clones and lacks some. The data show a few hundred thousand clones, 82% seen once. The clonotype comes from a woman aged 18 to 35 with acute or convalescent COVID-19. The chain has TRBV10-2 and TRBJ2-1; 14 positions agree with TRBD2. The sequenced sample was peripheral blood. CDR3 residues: CASRGTSGSRRGEQFF. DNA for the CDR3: TGCGCCAGCCGAGGGACTAGCGGGAGCCGTAGGGGAGAGCAGTTCTTC.